These T cell receptor beta chains were read from a single sample in a study of blood T cells in healthy people across ages. TCRdb used MiXCR to reprocess the 5' RACE reads, holding one entry per CDR3 protein. The table lists about 680,000 distinct CDR3 sequences, roughly 49% of them singletons. Sequencing was performed on blood. The source of these receptors is a woman aged 60-70 years in good health. Each CDR3 is given with its conserved first and last residue. The order of the fields is V gene, J gene, CDR3 protein.

TRBV9	TRBJ1-2	CASSGGQGKHYGYTF
TRBV7-2	TRBJ2-1	CASSLAGGLAGDNYNEQFF
TRBV28	TRBJ1-5	CASSPRRTGGNQPQHF
TRBV7-2	TRBJ2-7	CASSRRQGGTYEQYF
TRBV5-1	TRBJ2-5	CASRPTSAQETQYF
TRBV28	TRBJ2-5	CASSSPRGAGETQYF
TRBV20-1	TRBJ2-1	CSAIAASSYNEQFF
TRBV20-1	TRBJ2-1	CSARGAKDTYNEQFF
TRBV29-1	TRBJ2-3	CSVEVGAMATPSTDTQYF
TRBV12-3/TRBV12-4	TRBJ2-3	CASTTYGGRGDTQYF
TRBV20-1	TRBJ2-4	CRVILGFNIQYF
TRBV6-1	TRBJ1-5	CASSRDRSNQPQHF
TRBV4-3	TRBJ2-5	CASSQDWGGGKTQYF
TRBV20-1	TRBJ2-3	CSASLSGVDTQYF
TRBV4-3	TRBJ2-3	CASSQGAGVAANADTQYF
TRBV10-3	TRBJ1-2	CAISRQGEAHNYGYTF
TRBV15	NA	CATSRGLADNEQYF
TRBV28	TRBJ2-1	CASSRGQGWNNEQFF
TRBV24-1	NA	CATSATAQETQYF
TRBV27	TRBJ2-5	CASSFGTGGYNEQYF
TRBV4-3	TRBJ1-5	CASSQDTGAGQPQHF
TRBV7-9	TRBJ2-1	CASSGRGGVDEQFF